The clone carrying this T cell receptor (beta chain) was recorded a few times. Its antigen is undetermined. Production of TCR cDNA was by 5'RACE template switching, which also added a universal primer site and UMIs. TCRdb re-analysed the 5' RACE reads in MiXCR, keeping a single row per CDR3 protein. The table records around 600,000 distinct CDR3 sequences, 10% to 15% of them present only once. This CDR3 region has 11 residues. CDR1 and CDR2 from the germline V gene are DFQATT and SNEGSKA (reference sequence). V shed 3 bases and J shed 11 bases, with 12 bases lying between them. This record belongs to a study of T cells after yellow fever vaccination. Study findings and constraints: Though weaker, the secondary response peaked faster, on day 5 versus 15.

Source: PBMCs, taken on the day of the yellow fever booster vaccination. This clonotype was obtained from a man aged 30-40 years who received the YFV17D yellow fever vaccine. The chain links TRBV20-1 to TRBJ2-3; D might be TRBD1 (6 bases). This CDR3 reads CSARGASKQYF. The CDR3, as DNA: TGCAGTGCTAGGGGGGCCTCCAAGCAGTATTTT.